These 14 T cell receptor beta chains share one sample of origin, sequenced in a study of blood T cell repertoires in COVID-19. TCRdb's table, derived via immunoSEQ multiplex PCR, lists solely in-frame clones and lacks some. The sample comprises around 250,000 clones, over 80% of which are singletons, and roughly 1.4% rests with the top ten. The source material was peripheral blood. These TCRs come from a woman between 40 and 50 years old who had recovered from COVID-19.

The chain carries TRBV15 and TRBJ2-7; D call uncertain. The V and J ends lost 0 bases and 7 bases respectively, with 7 bases between them. Germline-derived CDR1 and CDR2 are LNHNV and YYDKDF (reference sequence). The CDR3 is 12 residues long. The CDR3 loop reads CATSRDPGEQYF. The CDR3 coding sequence is TGTGCCACCAGCAGAGATCCCGGGGAGCAGTACTTC. Filled out from reference TRBV15 and TRBJ2-7, the complete variable domain reads DAMVIQNPRYQVTQFGKPVTLSCSQTLNHNVMYWYQQKSSQAPKLLFHYYDKDFNNEADTPDNFQSRRPNTSFCFLDIRSPGLGDTAMYLCATSRDPGEQYFGPGTRLTVT.

This clone has a handful of counts. The chain links TRBV30 to TRBJ1-6; 7 bases map to TRBD1. The trim removed 1 base at V and 7 bases at J, leaving 4 bases unmatched. Looked up from germline, CDR1 is GTSNPN and CDR2 is SVGIG (reference sequence). The CDR3 sequence is 14 residues long. CDR3 in DNA: TGTGCCTGGAGTGCTGAGACAGGGAATTCACCCCTCCACTTT. It yields the protein CAWSAETGNSPLHF.

This chain uses TRBV5-4 with TRBJ1-4, with TRBD1 matching over 8 bases. Germline CDR1 reads SGHNT; CDR2 reads YYREEE (reference sequence). CDR3 size: 16 residues. V lost 4 bases to trimming and J lost 5 bases; unmatched junction nucleotides: 10. CDR3 in amino acids: CASSQSPDRVNEKLFF. The DNA of the CDR3 is TGTGCCAGCAGCCAAAGCCCGGACAGGGTGAATGAAAAACTGTTTTTT. Full variable domain (rest looked up from reference TRBV5-4 and TRBJ1-4): ETGVTQSPTHLIKTRGQQVTLRCSSQSGHNTVSWYQQALGQGPQFIFQYYREEENGRGNFPPRFSGLQFPNYSSELNVNALELDDSALYLCASSQSPDRVNEKLFFGSGTQLSVL.

CDR3 sequence: CASSQGQPNQPQHF. DNA of the CDR3: TGTGCCAGCAGCCAAGGACAGCCGAATCAGCCCCAGCATTTT. This rearrangement joins TRBV7-9 to TRBJ1-5, with TRBD1 as a possible D gene (6 bases). The CDR3 length is 14 residues. The ends were cut back, 5 bases at V and 4 bases at J, with 12 bases in the middle. The V gene's germline CDR1 is SEHNR and CDR2 FQNEAQ (reference sequence). The entire variable domain, with the rest obtained from reference TRBV7-9 and TRBJ1-5, is as follows: DTGVSQNPRHKITKRGQNVTFRCDPISEHNRLYWYRQTLGQGPEFLTYFQNEAQLEKSRLLSDRFSAERPKGSFSTLEIQRTEQGDSAMYLCASSQGQPNQPQHFGDGTRLSIL.

J is TRBJ2-7 and V is TRBV10-3; D possibly corresponds to TRBD1 (6 bases). Trimming removed 8 bases from V and 4 bases from J, with 24 bases in between. Germline V gene sequence: CDR1 ENHRY, CDR2 SYGVKD. The CDR3 sequence is 16 residues long. CDR3 sequence reads: CAISLTQGPVSYEQYF. The CDR3 nucleotides are TGTGCCATCTCTCTAACACAGGGTCCGGTTTCTTACGAGCAGTACTTC.

This chain links TRBV11-2 with TRBJ2-2; no clear D gene. Germline V CDR1 and CDR2: SGHAT, FQNNGV. V lost 6 bases and J lost 5, with 7 bases in between. The CDR3 is 12 residues long. The CDR3 nucleotides are TGTGCCAGCAGTCTAGAGACCGGGGAGCTGTTTTTT. The encoded protein is CASSLETGELFF.

The J gene is TRBJ2-7, the V gene TRBV4-1, with 9 bases matching TRBD1. Germline V lookup: CDR1 MGHRA, CDR2 YSYEKL. Trimming cost V 0 bases and J 6 bases; bases outside gene matches: 6. The CDR3 has 15 amino acids. The DNA for the CDR3 is TGCGCCAGCAGCCAAGATACCGGGACAGGGTTCGAGCAGTACTTC. Residues: CASSQDTGTGFEQYF.

This chain uses TRBV2 with TRBJ1-5, with D maybe TRBD1 (5 bases). The length of the CDR3 is 16 residues. Trimming removed 7 bases from V and 1 base from J, with 17 bases in between. Germline V gene sequence: CDR1 SNHLY, CDR2 FYNNEI. The chain's CDR3 is CASTPWGGGSNQPQHF. CDR3 DNA sequence: TGTGCCAGCACCCCGTGGGGGGGAGGAAGCAATCAGCCCCAGCATTTT.

J is TRBJ1-2 and V is TRBV6-6; D not certain. Trimming stripped 3 bases from V and 8 bases from J, with 13 bases between. The CDR3 runs to 13 residues. Germline V gene lookup returns CDR1 MNHNY and CDR2 SVGAGI (reference sequence). CDR3: CASSYGQDRGYTF. The CDR3 nucleotides are TGTGCCAGCAGTTATGGGCAGGATAGGGGCTACACCTTC.

The gene calls are TRBV7-9 and TRBJ2-1; 8 positions agree with TRBD1. J lost 6 bases, V lost 5 bases, and 12 bases had no gene match. The CDR3 extends over 16 amino acids. Looked up from germline, CDR1 is SEHNR and CDR2 is FQNEAQ (reference sequence). Here the CDR3 DNA reads TGTGCCAGCAGCCCACAGGGGCAGGGGGCCGTCAATGAGCAGTTCTTC. This encodes CASSPQGQGAVNEQFF. Drawing the rest from reference TRBV7-9 and TRBJ2-1, the complete variable domain is DTGVSQNPRHKITKRGQNVTFRCDPISEHNRLYWYRQTLGQGPEFLTYFQNEAQLEKSRLLSDRFSAERPKGSFSTLEIQRTEQGDSAMYLCASSPQGQGAVNEQFFGPGTRLTVL.

The V call is TRBV30, the J call TRBJ1-4; 8 bases map to TRBD1. The germline V gene has CDR1 GTSNPN and CDR2 SVGIG (reference sequence). This CDR3 comprises 14 residues. Unmatched junction bases numbered 7, after V lost 3 bases and J lost 7 bases. The CDR3 spells CAWSLGRGLEKLFF. The CDR3 bases are TGTGCCTGGAGCCTGGGCAGGGGGCTTGAAAAACTGTTTTTT.

The chain joins TRBV13 to TRBJ2-3; D perhaps matches TRBD1 (5 bases). V dropped 2 bases and J dropped 3 bases, with 6 bases sitting between them. The CDR3 has 13 residues. Germline assignment: CDR1 PRHDT and CDR2 FYEKMQ (reference sequence). The CDR3 here is CASSLPGTDTQYF. Written as DNA, the CDR3 is TGTGCCAGCAGCTTACCAGGGACAGATACGCAGTATTTT. The full variable domain, with the rest looked up from reference TRBV13 and TRBJ2-3, is AAGVIQSPRHLIKEKRETATLKCYPIPRHDTVYWYQQGPGQDPQFLISFYEKMQSDKGSIPDRFSAQQFSDYHSELNMSSLELGDSALYFCASSLPGTDTQYFGPGTRLTVL.

V is TRBV24-1 and J is TRBJ2-3, with a weak D call TRBD2 (6 bases). In germline, CDR1 is KGHDR, CDR2 SFDVKD. Trimming removed 3 bases from V and 6 bases from J, with 15 bases in between. CDR3 length: 15 residues. This CDR3 reads CATSDPSGYRDTQYF. The CDR3 DNA reads as TGTGCCACCAGTGATCCAAGCGGGTACCGGGATACGCAGTATTTT.

V usage is TRBV5-4 and J usage is TRBJ2-2, with D maybe TRBD2 (5 bases). V lost 0 bases, J lost 6 bases, and 12 bases lay in between. Per germline, CDR1 SGHNT and CDR2 YYREEE (reference sequence). The CDR3 spans 15 residues. In DNA, the CDR3 is TGTGCCAGCAGCTTGGATCTTAGCGAGGCCGGGGAGCTGTTTTTT. It translates to CASSLDLSEAGELFF.